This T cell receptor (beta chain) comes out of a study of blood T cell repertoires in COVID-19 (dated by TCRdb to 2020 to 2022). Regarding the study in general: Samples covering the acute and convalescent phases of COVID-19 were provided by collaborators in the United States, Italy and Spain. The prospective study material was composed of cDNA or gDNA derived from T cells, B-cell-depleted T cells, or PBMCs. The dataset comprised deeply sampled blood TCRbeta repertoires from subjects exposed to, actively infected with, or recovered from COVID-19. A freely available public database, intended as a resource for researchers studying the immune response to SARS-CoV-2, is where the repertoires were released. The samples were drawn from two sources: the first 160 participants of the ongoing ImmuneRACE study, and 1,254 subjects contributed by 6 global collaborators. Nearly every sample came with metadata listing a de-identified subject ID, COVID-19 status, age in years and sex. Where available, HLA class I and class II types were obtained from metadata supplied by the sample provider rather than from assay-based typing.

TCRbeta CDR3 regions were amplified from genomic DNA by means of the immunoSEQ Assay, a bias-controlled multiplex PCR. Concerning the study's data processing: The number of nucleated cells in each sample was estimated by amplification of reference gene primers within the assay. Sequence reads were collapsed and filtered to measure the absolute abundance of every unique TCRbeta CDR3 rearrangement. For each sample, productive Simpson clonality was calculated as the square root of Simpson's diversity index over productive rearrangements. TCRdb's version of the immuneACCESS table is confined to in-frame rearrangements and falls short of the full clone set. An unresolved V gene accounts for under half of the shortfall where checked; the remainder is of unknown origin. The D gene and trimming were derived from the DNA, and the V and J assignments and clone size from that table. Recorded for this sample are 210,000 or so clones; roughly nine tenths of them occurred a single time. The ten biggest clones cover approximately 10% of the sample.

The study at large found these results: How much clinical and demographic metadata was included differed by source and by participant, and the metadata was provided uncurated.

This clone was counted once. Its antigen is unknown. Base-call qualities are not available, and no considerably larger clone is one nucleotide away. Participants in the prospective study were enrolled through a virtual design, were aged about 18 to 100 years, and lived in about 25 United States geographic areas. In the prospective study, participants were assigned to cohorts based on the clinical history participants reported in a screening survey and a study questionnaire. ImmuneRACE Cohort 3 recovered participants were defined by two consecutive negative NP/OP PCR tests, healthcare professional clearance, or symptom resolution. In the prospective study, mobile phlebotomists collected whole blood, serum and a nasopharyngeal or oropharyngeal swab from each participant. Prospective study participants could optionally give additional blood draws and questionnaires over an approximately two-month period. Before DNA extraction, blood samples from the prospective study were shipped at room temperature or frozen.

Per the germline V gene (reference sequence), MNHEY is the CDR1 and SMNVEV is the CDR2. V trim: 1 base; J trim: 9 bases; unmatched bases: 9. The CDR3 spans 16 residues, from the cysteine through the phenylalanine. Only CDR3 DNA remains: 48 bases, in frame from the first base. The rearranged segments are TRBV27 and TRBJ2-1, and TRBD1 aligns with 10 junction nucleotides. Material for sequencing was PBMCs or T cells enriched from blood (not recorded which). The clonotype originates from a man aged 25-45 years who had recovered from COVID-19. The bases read TGTGCCAGCAGTTTATTGACAGGGGGCGGTTTTGGTGAGCAGTTCTTC. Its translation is CASSLLTGGGFGEQFF.